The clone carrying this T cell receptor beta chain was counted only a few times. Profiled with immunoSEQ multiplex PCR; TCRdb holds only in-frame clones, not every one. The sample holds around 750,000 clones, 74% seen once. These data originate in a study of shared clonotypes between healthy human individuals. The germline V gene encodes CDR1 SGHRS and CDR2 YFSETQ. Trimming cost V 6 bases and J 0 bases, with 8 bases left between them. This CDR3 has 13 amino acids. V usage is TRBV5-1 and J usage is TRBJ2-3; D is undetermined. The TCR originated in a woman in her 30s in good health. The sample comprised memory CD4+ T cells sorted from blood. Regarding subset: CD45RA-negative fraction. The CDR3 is CASKQSSTDTQYF. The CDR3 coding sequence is TGCGCCAGCAAACAGTCTAGCACAGATACGCAGTATTTT.